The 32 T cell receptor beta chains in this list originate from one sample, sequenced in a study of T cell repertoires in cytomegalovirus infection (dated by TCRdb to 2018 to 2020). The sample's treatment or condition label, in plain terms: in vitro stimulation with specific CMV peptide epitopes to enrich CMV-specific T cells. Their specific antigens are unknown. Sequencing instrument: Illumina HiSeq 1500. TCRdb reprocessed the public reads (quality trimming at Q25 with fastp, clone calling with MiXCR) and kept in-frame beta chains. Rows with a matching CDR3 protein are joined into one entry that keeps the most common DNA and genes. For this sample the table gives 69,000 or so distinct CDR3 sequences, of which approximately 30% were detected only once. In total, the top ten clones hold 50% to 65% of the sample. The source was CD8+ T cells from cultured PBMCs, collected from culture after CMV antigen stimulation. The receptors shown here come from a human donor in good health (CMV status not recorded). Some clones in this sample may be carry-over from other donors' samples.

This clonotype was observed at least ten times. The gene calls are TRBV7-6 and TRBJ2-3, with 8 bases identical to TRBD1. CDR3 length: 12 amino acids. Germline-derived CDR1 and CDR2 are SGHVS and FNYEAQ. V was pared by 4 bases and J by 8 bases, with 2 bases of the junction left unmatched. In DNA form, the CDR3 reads TGTGCCAGCAGCTCGACAGGGGCTACGCAGTATTTT. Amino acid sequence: CASSSTGATQYF.

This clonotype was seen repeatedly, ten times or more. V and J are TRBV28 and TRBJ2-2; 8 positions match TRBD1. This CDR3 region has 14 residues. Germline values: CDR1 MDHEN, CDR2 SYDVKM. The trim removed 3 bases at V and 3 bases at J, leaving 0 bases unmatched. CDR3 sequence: CASSLDRDTGELFF. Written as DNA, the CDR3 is TGTGCCAGCAGTTTGGACAGGGACACCGGGGAGCTGTTTTTT. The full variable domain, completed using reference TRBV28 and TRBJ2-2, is DVKVTQSSRYLVKRTGEKVFLECVQDMDHENMFWYRQDPGLGLRLIYFSYDVKMKEKGDIPEGYSVSREKKERFSLILESASTNQTSMYLCASSLDRDTGELFFGEGSRLTVL.

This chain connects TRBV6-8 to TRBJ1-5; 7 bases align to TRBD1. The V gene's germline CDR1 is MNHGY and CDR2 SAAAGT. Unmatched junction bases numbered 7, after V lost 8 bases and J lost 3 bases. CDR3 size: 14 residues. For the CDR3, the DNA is TGTGCCAGCGAACAGGGGTTGGACAATCAGCCCCAGCATTTT. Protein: CASEQGLDNQPQHF.

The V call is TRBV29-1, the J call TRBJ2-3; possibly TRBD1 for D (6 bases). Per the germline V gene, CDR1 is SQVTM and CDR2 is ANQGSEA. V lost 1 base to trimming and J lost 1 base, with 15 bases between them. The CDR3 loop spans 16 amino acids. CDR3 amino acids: CSVEGALGGRTDTQYF. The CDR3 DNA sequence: TGCAGCGTTGAAGGGGCGCTAGGGGGTCGCACAGATACGCAGTATTTT.

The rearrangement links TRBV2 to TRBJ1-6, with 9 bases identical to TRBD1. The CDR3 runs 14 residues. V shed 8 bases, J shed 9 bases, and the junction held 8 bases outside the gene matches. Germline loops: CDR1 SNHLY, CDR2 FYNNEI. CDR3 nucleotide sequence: TGTGCCAGCGGGATGACAGGGGGGAGTTCACCCCTCCACTTT. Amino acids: CASGMTGGSSPLHF.

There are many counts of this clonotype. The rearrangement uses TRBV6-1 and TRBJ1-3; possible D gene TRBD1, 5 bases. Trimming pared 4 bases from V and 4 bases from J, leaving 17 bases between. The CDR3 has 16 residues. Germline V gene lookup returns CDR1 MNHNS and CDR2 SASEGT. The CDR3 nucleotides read TGTGCCAGCAGTGCAGACCCAGGGATCCCAGGAAACACCATATATTTT. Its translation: CASSADPGIPGNTIYF.

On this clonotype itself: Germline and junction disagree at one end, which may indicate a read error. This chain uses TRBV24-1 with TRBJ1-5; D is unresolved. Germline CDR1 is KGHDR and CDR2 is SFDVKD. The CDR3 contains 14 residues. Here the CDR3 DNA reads TGTGCCACCAGTGAACTCCACAGCAATAAGCCCCAGCATTTT. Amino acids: CATSELHSNKPQHF.

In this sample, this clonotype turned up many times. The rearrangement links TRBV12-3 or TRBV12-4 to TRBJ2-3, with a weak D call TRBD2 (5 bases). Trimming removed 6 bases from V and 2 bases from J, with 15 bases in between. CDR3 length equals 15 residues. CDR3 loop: CASSPEGSPTDTQYF. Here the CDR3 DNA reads TGTGCCAGCAGCCCCGAGGGTAGCCCCACAGATACGCAGTATTTT.

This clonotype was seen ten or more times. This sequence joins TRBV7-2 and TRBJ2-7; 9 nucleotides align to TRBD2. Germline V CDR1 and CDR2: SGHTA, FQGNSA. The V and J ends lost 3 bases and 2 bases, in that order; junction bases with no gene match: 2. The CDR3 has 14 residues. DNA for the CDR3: TGTGCCAGCAGCTTGCGGGAGGGGGCCTACGAGCAGTACTTC. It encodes CASSLREGAYEQYF.

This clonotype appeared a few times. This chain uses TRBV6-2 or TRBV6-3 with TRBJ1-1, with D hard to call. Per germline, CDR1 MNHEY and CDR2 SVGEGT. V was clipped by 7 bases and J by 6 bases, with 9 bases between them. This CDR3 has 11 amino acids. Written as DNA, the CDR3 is TGTGCCAGCATAGATCGCGCTGAAGCTTTCTTT. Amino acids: CASIDRAEAFF.

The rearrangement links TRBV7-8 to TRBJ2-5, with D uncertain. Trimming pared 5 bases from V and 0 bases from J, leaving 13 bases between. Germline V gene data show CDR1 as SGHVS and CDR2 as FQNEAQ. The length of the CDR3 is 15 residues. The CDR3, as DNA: TGTGCCAGCAGCCATGACCAGAGATACCAAGAGACCCAGTACTTC. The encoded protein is CASSHDQRYQETQYF. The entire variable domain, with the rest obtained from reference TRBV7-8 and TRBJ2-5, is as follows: GAGVSQSPRYKVAKRGQDVALRCDPISGHVSLFWYQQALGQGPEFLTYFQNEAQLDKSGLPSDRFFAERPEGSVSTLKIQRTQQEDSAVYLCASSHDQRYQETQYFGPGTRLLVL.

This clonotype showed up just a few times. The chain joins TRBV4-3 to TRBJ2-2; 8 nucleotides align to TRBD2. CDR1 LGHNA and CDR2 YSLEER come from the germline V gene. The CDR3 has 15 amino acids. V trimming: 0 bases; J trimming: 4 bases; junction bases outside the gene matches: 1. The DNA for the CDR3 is TGCGCCAGCAGCCAAGATGCGGGGGGCACCGGGGAGCTGTTTTTT. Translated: CASSQDAGGTGELFF.

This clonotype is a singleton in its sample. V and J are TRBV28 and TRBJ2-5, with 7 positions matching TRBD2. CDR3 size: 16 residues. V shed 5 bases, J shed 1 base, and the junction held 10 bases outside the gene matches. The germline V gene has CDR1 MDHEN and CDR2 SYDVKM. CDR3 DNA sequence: TGTGCCAGCAGTCTCCAGACTAGCAGGGCCCAAGAGACCCAGTACTTC. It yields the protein CASSLQTSRAQETQYF.

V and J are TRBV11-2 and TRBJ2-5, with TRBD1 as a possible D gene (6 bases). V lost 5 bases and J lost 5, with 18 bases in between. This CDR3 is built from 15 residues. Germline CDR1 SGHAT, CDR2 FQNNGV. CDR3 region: CASSHMAGARETQYF. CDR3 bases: TGTGCCAGCAGCCATATGGCAGGGGCCAGGGAGACCCAGTACTTC.

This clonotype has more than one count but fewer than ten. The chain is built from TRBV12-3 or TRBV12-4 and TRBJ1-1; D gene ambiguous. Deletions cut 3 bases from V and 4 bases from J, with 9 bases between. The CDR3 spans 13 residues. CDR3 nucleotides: TGTGCCAGCAGTTTTATTAAGGGCACTGAAGCTTTCTTT. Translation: CASSFIKGTEAFF.

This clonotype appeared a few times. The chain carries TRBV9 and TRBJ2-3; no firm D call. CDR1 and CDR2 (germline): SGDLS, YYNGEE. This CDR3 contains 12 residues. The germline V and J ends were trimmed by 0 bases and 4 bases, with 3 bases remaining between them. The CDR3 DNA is TGTGCCAGCAGCGTAGAGGCAGATACGCAGTATTTT. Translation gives CASSVEADTQYF.

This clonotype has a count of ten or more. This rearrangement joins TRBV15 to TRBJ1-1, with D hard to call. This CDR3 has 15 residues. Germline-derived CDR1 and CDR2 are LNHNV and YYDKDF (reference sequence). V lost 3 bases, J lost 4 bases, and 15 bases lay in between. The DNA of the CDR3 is TGTGCCACCAGCAGGAGGGAGGGCCTGGGCACTGAAGCTTTCTTT. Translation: CATSRREGLGTEAFF.

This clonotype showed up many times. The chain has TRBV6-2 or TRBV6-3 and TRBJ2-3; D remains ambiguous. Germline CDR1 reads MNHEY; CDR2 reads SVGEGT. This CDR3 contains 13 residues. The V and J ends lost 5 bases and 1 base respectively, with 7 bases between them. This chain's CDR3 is CASSRSRTDTQYF. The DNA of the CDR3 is TGTGCCAGCAGTCGTTCCCGCACAGATACGCAGTATTTT.

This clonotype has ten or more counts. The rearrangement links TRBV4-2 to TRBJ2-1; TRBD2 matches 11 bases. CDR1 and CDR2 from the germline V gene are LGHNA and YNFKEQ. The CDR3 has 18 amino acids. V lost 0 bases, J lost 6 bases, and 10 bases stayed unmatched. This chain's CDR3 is CASSQEGLAGGPLNEQFF. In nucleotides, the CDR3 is TGTGCCAGCAGCCAAGAAGGGCTAGCGGGGGGACCCCTCAATGAGCAGTTCTTC.

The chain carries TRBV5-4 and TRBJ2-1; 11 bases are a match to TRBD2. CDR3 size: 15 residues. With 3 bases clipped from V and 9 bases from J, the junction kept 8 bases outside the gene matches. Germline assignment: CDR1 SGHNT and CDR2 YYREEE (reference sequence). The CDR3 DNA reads TGTGCCAGCAGCTGGGGACTAGCGGAGCGTGGTGAGCAGTTCTTC. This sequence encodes CASSWGLAERGEQFF. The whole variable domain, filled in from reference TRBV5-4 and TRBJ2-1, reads ETGVTQSPTHLIKTRGQQVTLRCSSQSGHNTVSWYQQALGQGPQFIFQYYREEENGRGNFPPRFSGLQFPNYSSELNVNALELDDSALYLCASSWGLAERGEQFFGPGTRLTVL.

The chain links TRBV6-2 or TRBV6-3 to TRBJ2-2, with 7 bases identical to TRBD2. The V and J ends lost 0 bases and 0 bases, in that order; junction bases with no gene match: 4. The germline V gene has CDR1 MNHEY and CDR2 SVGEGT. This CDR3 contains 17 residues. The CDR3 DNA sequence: TGTGCCAGCAGTTACTCGGCTAGCGGAACGAACACCGGGGAGCTGTTTTTT. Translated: CASSYSASGTNTGELFF.

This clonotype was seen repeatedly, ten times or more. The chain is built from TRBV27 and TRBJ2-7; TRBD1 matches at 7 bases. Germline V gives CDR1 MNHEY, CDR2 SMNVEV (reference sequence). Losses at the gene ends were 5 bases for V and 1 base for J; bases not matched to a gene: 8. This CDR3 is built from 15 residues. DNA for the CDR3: TGTGCCAGCAGTCCCGACAGGGACCTTTCCTACGAGCAGTACTTC. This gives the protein CASSPDRDLSYEQYF.

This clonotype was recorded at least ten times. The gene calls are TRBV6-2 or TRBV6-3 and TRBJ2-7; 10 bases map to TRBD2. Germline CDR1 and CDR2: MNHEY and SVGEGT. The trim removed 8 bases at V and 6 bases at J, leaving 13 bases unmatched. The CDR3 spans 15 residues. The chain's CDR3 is CASSVLAGEIGEQYF. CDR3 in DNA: TGTGCCAGCTCCGTGCTAGCGGGAGAAATCGGCGAGCAGTACTTC.

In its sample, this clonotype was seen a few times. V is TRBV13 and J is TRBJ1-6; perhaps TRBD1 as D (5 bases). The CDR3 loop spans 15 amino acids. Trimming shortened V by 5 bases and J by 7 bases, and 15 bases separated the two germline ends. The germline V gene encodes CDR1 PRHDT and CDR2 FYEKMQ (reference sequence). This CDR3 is CASSRDRTMNSPLHF. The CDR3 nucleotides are TGTGCCAGCAGCCGGGACCGCACTATGAATTCACCCCTCCACTTT.

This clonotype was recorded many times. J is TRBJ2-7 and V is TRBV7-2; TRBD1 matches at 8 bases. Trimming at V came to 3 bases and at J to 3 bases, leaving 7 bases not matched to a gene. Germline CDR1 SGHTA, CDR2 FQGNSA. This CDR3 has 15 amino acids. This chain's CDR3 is CASSFRGQGDYEQYF. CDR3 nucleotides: TGTGCCAGCAGCTTTAGAGGACAGGGCGACTACGAGCAGTACTTC.

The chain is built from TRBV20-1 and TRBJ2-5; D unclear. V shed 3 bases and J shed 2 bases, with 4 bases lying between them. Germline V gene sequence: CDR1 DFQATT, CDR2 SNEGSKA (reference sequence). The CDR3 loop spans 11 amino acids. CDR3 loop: CSARGQETQYF. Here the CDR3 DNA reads TGCAGTGCTAGGGGGCAAGAGACCCAGTACTTC.

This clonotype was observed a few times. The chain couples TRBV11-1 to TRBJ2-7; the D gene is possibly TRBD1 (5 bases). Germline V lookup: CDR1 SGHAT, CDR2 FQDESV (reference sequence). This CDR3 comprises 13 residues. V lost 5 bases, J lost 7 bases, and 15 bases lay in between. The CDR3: CASSPRQLGEQYF. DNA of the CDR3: TGTGCCAGCAGCCCTCGACAGCTGGGGGAGCAGTACTTC. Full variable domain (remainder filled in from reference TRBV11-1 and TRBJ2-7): EAEVAQSPRYKITEKSQAVAFWCDPISGHATLYWYRQILGQGPELLVQFQDESVVDDSQLPKDRFSAERLKGVDSTLKIQPAELGDSAMYLCASSPRQLGEQYFGPGTRLTVT.

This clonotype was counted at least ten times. This CDR3 reads CASSSGPMSVDTQYF. The CDR3 DNA follows: TGTGCCAGCAGCTCTGGACCCATGAGCGTGGATACGCAGTATTTT. The chain has TRBV7-9 and TRBJ2-3; D unclear. Between the trimmed V and J ends, which lost 4 bases and 6 bases, there was a span of 17 bases. Per germline, CDR1 SEHNR and CDR2 FQNEAQ (reference sequence). This CDR3 contains 15 residues. The full variable domain, rest sourced from reference TRBV7-9 and TRBJ2-3, is DTGVSQNPRHKITKRGQNVTFRCDPISEHNRLYWYRQTLGQGPEFLTYFQNEAQLEKSRLLSDRFSAERPKGSFSTLEIQRTEQGDSAMYLCASSSGPMSVDTQYFGPGTRLTVL.

The DNA for the CDR3 is TGTGCCAGCAGCCAAAAAATCCCCGGAAAAGAGAAGACCCAGTACTTC. Amino acid sequence: CASSQKIPGKEKTQYF. J is TRBJ2-5 and V is TRBV27; D ambiguous. The CDR3 runs to 16 residues. Germline V gene lookup returns CDR1 MNHEY and CDR2 SMNVEV (reference sequence). Trimming took 6 bases from V and 6 from J, leaving 23 bases between them.

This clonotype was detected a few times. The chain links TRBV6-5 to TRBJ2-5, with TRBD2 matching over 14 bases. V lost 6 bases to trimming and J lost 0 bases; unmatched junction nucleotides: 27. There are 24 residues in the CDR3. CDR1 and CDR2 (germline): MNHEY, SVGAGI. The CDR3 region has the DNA TGTGCCAGCAGCCGAAAGACCGGACTAGCGGGAGGCCTGAACTTCGATCCGTACCAAGAGACCCAGTACTTC. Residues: CASSRKTGLAGGLNFDPYQETQYF.

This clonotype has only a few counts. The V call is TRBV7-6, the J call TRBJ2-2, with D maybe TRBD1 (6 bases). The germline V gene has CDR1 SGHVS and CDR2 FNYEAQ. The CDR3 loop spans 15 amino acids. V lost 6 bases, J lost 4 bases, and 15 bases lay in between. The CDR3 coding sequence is TGTGCCAGCAGTACCAAGGGGGACCTCACCGGGGAGCTGTTTTTT. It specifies CASSTKGDLTGELFF.

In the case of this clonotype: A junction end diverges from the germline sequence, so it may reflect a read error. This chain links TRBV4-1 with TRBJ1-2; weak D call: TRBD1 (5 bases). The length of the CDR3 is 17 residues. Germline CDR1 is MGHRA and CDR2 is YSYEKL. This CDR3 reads CTSSQVTLGDYDYGYTF. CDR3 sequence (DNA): TGTACCAGCAGCCAAGTTACGTTAGGGGATTATGACTATGGCTACACCTTC.